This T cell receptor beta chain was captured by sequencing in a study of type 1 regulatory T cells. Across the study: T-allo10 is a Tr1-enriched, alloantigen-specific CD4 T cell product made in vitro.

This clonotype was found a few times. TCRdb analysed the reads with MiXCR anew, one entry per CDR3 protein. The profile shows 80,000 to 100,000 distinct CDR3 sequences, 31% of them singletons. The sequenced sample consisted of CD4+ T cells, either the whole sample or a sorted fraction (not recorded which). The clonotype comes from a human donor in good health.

The CDR3 region is CASSVGSGGTDTQYF. Here the CDR3 DNA reads TGTGCCAGCAGCGTAGGTAGCGGGGGCACAGATACGCAGTATTTT. The chain employs TRBV9 and TRBJ2-3, with 8 bases matching TRBD2. In germline, CDR1 is SGDLS, CDR2 YYNGEE. The length of the CDR3 is 15 residues. The ends lost 0 bases at V and 1 base at J; junction bases unmatched: 1.